Given below is one T cell receptor (beta chain) in context. Its matching antigen is unknown. Other nucleotide sequences from this sample produce the same CDR3. This entry comes from a study of circulating and synovial CD4+ cells in juvenile arthritis. General observations from the study: Bulk blood CD4 samples held at least an order of magnitude more or fewer genomes than CPL. Compared with bulk blood, circulating pathogenic-like lymphocytes shared substantially more CDR3 sequences with synovial T cells.

This CDR3 spans 15 amino acids. CDR1 SGHRS and CDR2 YFSETQ come from the germline V gene. J lost 2 bases, V lost 4 bases, and 7 bases had no gene match. TCRdb's table, derived via immunoSEQ multiplex PCR, lists solely in-frame clones and lacks some. The profile covers around 31,000 clones, with 95% to 96% appearing a single time and under 0.2% taken by the ten largest. This receptor was taken from a human donor with juvenile idiopathic arthritis. The chain recombines TRBV5-1 with TRBJ2-3; 7 bases map to TRBD2. The sequenced sample consisted of CD4+ T cells from blood. CDR3 in DNA: TGCGCCAGCAGCCCTGGGGGGGTGTTCACAGATACGCAGTATTTT. Its protein product is CASSPGGVFTDTQYF.